The next 8 T cell receptor beta chains were all read from a single sample in a study of cytomegalovirus exposure and HLA in healthy donors. A multiplex PCR was run with 60 Vbeta primers and 13 Jbeta primers. The repertoire was sequenced with immunoSEQ multiplex PCR; TCRdb's copy has only in-frame clones and lacks some. The data contain fewer than 110,000 clones, 76% of them singletons. Sequencing was performed on PBMCs. The receptors were sampled from a woman aged 18-29 years in good health and CMV-seropositive.

The chain is built from TRBV5-1 and TRBJ2-5; 7 nucleotides match TRBD2. CDR1 SGHRS and CDR2 YFSETQ come from the germline V gene. The CDR3 consists of 15 residues. J lost 5 bases, V lost 5 bases, and 12 bases had no gene match. In DNA form, the CDR3 reads TGCGCCAGCAGGGTCGGGGGGTCCCTGAGGGAGACCCAGTACTTC. It specifies CASRVGGSLRETQYF.

This clone was recorded only once. This chain uses TRBV5-4 with TRBJ1-1; D unclear. The ends were cut back, 5 bases at V and 5 bases at J, with 25 bases in the middle. This CDR3 region has 17 residues. Germline V lookup: CDR1 SGHNT, CDR2 YYREEE (reference sequence). CDR3: CASSQYRPFVGETEAFF. CDR3 nucleotide sequence: TGTGCCAGCAGTCAATATAGACCGTTTGTTGGAGAGACTGAAGCTTTCTTT.

V usage is TRBV7-8 and J usage is TRBJ2-7, with D possibly matching TRBD2 (5 bases). CDR1 SGHVS and CDR2 FQNEAQ come from the germline V gene. V lost 0 bases and J 0 bases, leaving 9 bases between the germline ends. The CDR3 is made up of 15 amino acids. The CDR3 DNA follows: TGTGCCAGCAGCTTAGCGGGTGGGAGCTCCTACGAGCAGTACTTC. Translation: CASSLAGGSSYEQYF.

This sequence joins TRBV18 and TRBJ1-5; 7 nucleotides agree with TRBD1. Looked up from germline, CDR1 is KGHSH and CDR2 is LQKENI. V dropped 6 bases and J dropped 1; count of bases not matched to a gene: 3. This CDR3 has 14 amino acids. CDR3 in amino acids: CASSSQGSNQPQHF. Here the CDR3 DNA reads TGTGCCAGCTCCTCACAGGGGAGCAATCAGCCCCAGCATTTT.

There are a few counts of this clone. This chain joins TRBV2 and TRBJ2-1, with TRBD2 identical over 14 bases. The CDR3 has 13 amino acids. V lost 8 bases and J lost 8; bases outside the gene matches: 2. The germline CDR1 and CDR2 sequences are SNHLY and FYNNEI. The CDR3 spells CASGTSGGHEQFF. CDR3 in DNA: TGTGCCAGCGGGACTAGCGGGGGCCATGAGCAGTTCTTC.

The chain uses TRBV7-8 and TRBJ1-4; D might be TRBD1 (5 bases). Trimming removed 1 base from V and 4 bases from J, with 10 bases in between. Germline lookup yields CDR1 SGHVS and CDR2 FQNEAQ. The length of the CDR3 is 15 residues. The CDR3 region is CASSLVGGINEKLFF. In DNA, the CDR3 is TGTGCCAGCAGCTTAGTGGGGGGGATTAATGAAAAACTGTTTTTT.

The rearrangement joins TRBV6-5 to TRBJ2-1; perhaps TRBD1 as D (6 bases). Trimming pared 4 bases from V and 7 bases from J, leaving 14 bases between. Per germline, CDR1 MNHEY and CDR2 SVGAGI. The CDR3 spans 14 residues. The CDR3, as DNA: TGTGCCAGCAGTTCCCTGGACAGTTTGAATGAGCAGTTCTTC. Amino acid sequence: CASSSLDSLNEQFF.

V is TRBV19 and J is TRBJ1-5; tentative D call: TRBD1 (5 bases). V was pared by 10 bases and J by 0 bases, with 16 bases between. This CDR3 region has 15 residues. Germline CDR1 and CDR2: LNHDA and SQIVND (reference sequence). The DNA of the CDR3 is TGTGCCACCCTCATTGGGACTAATAGCAATCAGCCCCAGCATTTT. This encodes CATLIGTNSNQPQHF.